This T cell receptor beta chain emerged from a study of T cells in Graves' hyperthyroidism and ophthalmopathy. Germline-derived CDR1 and CDR2 are ENHRY and SYGVKD. The ends lost 10 bases at V and 1 base at J; junction bases unmatched: 9. The CDR3 has 16 amino acids. Authors of the study amplified TCR beta CDR3 regions from RNA transcripts. The HTBI primer set served for first-round RT-PCR of the TCR CDR3. MiXCR, run by TCRdb on the multiplex PCR reads, gives a single entry per CDR3 protein. Of around 300,000 distinct CDR3 sequences listed, roughly an eighth are singletons. This receptor was taken from a middle-aged woman with Graves' hyperthyroidism. Input material: blood. V usage is TRBV10-3 and J usage is TRBJ1-5, with 11 bases that match TRBD1. DNA of the CDR3: TGTGCCAGCGGGACAGGGGGAATTTTGAGCAATCAGCCCCAGCATTTT. Its translation is CASGTGGILSNQPQHF.